This T cell receptor (beta chain) was recorded in a study of blood T cell repertoires in COVID-19. Across the whole study: The cDNA or gDNA used as material had been derived from T cells, B-cell-depleted T cells, or PBMCs.

Sequencing used immunoSEQ multiplex PCR; TCRdb keeps in-frame clones, though not all of them. The data hold 45,000 to 60,000 clones, with about 86% observed a single time. The sample consisted of peripheral blood. The TCR originated in a man between 65 and 80 years old with active COVID-19.

The DNA of the CDR3 is TGTGCCAGCAGCTCCTGGACGGGAAAAAACACTGAAGCTTTCTTT. Its protein is CASSSWTGKNTEAFF. The V gene is TRBV5-6, the J gene TRBJ1-1; no clear D gene. Trimming took off 3 bases at V and 2 bases at J, with 14 bases between the two ends. Germline CDR1 and CDR2: SGHDT and YYEEEE. CDR3 length: 15 residues.